The 26 T cell receptor beta chains below all came from one sample that was sequenced in a study of T cells in Graves' hyperthyroidism and ophthalmopathy. Amplification of TCR beta CDR3 regions was performed using RNA transcripts as template. An initial round of RT-PCR targeting the TCR CDR3 relied on the HTBI primer set. TCRdb itself ran the multiplex PCR reads through MiXCR, one entry per CDR3 protein. The data show 300,000 to 500,000 distinct CDR3 sequences, roughly an eighth seen once. The specimen sequenced was blood. All receptors come from a man aged 50 to 60 with Graves' ophthalmopathy.

This clonotype has a count of ten or more. This chain links TRBV2 with TRBJ2-1; 11 positions match TRBD2. The trim removed 6 bases at V and 6 bases at J, leaving 4 bases unmatched. This CDR3 is 14 amino acids long. In germline, CDR1 is SNHLY, CDR2 FYNNEI. The CDR3 spells CASREGLAANEQFF. The CDR3 coding sequence is TGTGCCAGCAGAGAGGGACTAGCGGCCAATGAGCAGTTCTTC.

In regard to this clonotype: A much larger clone is a single base away; this may be a read error. This chain uses TRBV7-8 with TRBJ2-7; D remains ambiguous. The CDR3 contains 16 residues. Germline assignment: CDR1 SGHVS and CDR2 FQNEAQ. This CDR3 is CAGSLRGGIELYEQYF. The CDR3 DNA is TGTGCCGGCAGCCTTAGAGGTGGCATAGAACTCTACGAGCAGTACTTC.

This clonotype appeared many times. The chain combines TRBV30 with TRBJ2-1, with 12 bases that match TRBD2. The CDR3 extends over 11 amino acids. V shed 8 bases, J shed 7 bases, and the junction held 0 bases outside the gene matches. CDR1 is GTSNPN, CDR2 SVGIG, per germline (reference sequence). In nucleotides, the CDR3 is TGTGCCGGGACTAGCGGGAATGAGCAGTTCTTC. Amino acid sequence: CAGTSGNEQFF.

The chain has TRBV28 and TRBJ2-2; a weak D match, TRBD2 (5 bases). The CDR3 extends over 11 amino acids. V lost 7 bases to trimming and J lost 5 bases, with 5 bases between them. Germline lookup yields CDR1 MDHEN and CDR2 SYDVKM. The CDR3 bases are TGTGCCAGCACGGGGACCGGGGAGCTGTTTTTT. Protein: CASTGTGELFF.

This clonotype has a count of ten or more. V usage is TRBV28 and J usage is TRBJ2-3; D is uncertain. V shed 3 bases and J shed 2 bases, with 12 bases lying between them. The length of the CDR3 is 15 residues. In germline, CDR1 is MDHEN, CDR2 SYDVKM. The CDR3 bases are TGTGCCAGCAGTTTCTTAAGTGACTCCACAGATACGCAGTATTTT. As protein: CASSFLSDSTDTQYF.

This clonotype has a handful of counts. The chain is built from TRBV30 and TRBJ2-5; D tentatively fits TRBD1 or TRBD2 (5 bases each). Germline assignment: CDR1 GTSNPN and CDR2 SVGIG (reference sequence). The CDR3 extends over 12 amino acids. The CDR3 is CACRGVRWTQYF. CDR3 nucleotides: TGTGCTTGTAGAGGGGTCCGGTGGACCCAGTACTTC.

The chain recombines TRBV6-1 with TRBJ2-1; D remains unclear. There are 12 residues in the CDR3. V lost 3 bases and J 10 bases, leaving 10 bases between the germline ends. The germline CDR1 and CDR2 sequences are MNHNS and SASEGT. The CDR3 here is CASSDNPYEQFF. As DNA, the CDR3 is TGTGCCAGCAGTGACAATCCCTACGAGCAGTTCTTC.

This clonotype was counted between two and nine times. This CDR3 is CSARAHGVIPPDRSNTGELFF. The CDR3, as DNA: TGCAGTGCTAGAGCCCACGGGGTTATACCTCCGGACAGATCGAACACCGGGGAGCTGTTTTTT. The chain recombines TRBV20-1 with TRBJ2-2, with D perhaps TRBD1 (6 bases). Trimming cost V 1 base and J 0 bases, with 27 bases left between them. CDR1 is DFQATT, CDR2 SNEGSKA, per germline (reference sequence). The CDR3 has 21 residues.

At least ten counts were recorded for this clonotype. CDR3: CASAGAHNEQFF. The CDR3 nucleotides read TGTGCCAGCGCGGGAGCACACAATGAGCAGTTCTTC. This chain connects TRBV7-3 to TRBJ2-1, with 7 bases fitting TRBD2. There are 12 residues in the CDR3. V shed 8 bases and J 5 bases; nucleotides not matched to a gene: 3. CDR1 is SGHTA and CDR2 is FQGTGA in the germline V gene.

This clonotype has at least ten counts. The chain combines TRBV12-3 or TRBV12-4 with TRBJ1-1, with 9 bases fitting TRBD1. Trimming removed 7 bases from V and 5 bases from J; junction bases left unmatched: 11. This CDR3 has 15 amino acids. The CDR3 sequence: CASKNRGPGGTEAFF. CDR3 bases: TGTGCCAGCAAGAACAGGGGGCCCGGGGGGACTGAAGCTTTCTTT.

This clonotype was counted at least ten times. The chain is built from TRBV7-9 and TRBJ1-6, with a possible D match to TRBD1 (5 bases). Germline CDR1 is SEHNR and CDR2 is FQNEAQ (reference sequence). With 0 bases removed from V and 8 bases from J, the gap between germline ends came to 11 bases. CDR3 size: 15 residues. The CDR3 is CASSLAMGGDSPLHF. CDR3 coding DNA: TGTGCCAGCAGCTTAGCGATGGGGGGAGATTCACCCCTCCACTTT.

This clonotype was seen a handful of times. The chain links TRBV28 to TRBJ1-3, with unresolved D. The CDR3 runs 16 residues. The germline gives CDR1 MDHEN, CDR2 SYDVKM. With 3 bases removed from V and 2 bases from J, the gap between germline ends came to 14 bases. The CDR3 DNA reads TGTGCCAGCAGTTTTTCCGGCAACGGCCCTGGAAACACCATATATTTT. Translation gives CASSFSGNGPGNTIYF.

In its sample, this clonotype was seen many times. A much larger clonotype is one base distant, so this may be a read error. The chain recombines TRBV13 with TRBJ2-7; 10 bases match TRBD1. The CDR3 runs to 13 residues. The junction had 4 bases not matched to a gene; V was cut back by 5 bases and J by 6 bases. Germline-derived CDR1 and CDR2 are PRHDT and FYEKMQ (reference sequence). CDR3 sequence reads: CASSPGQGFEQYF. The CDR3 DNA follows: TGTGCCAGCAGCCCGGGACAGGGGTTCGAGCAGTACTTC.

This clonotype came up many times. The chain employs TRBV11-2 and TRBJ2-1; TRBD1 aligns across 8 bases. Losses at the gene ends were 0 bases for V and 8 bases for J; bases not matched to a gene: 3. Germline-derived CDR1 and CDR2 are SGHAT and FQNNGV. The CDR3 consists of 14 residues. The CDR3, as DNA: TGTGCCAGCAGCTTAGACAGGGGGCTGTATGAGCAGTTCTTC. Translated, it gives CASSLDRGLYEQFF.

This clonotype has a count of ten or more. This chain links TRBV3-1 with TRBJ2-3; 8 bases line up with TRBD2. This CDR3 has 13 residues. V lost 6 bases and J lost 4; bases outside the gene matches: 3. CDR1 and CDR2 from the germline V gene are LGHDT and YNNKEL (reference sequence). The CDR3 spells CASRRAGADTQYF. CDR3 coding DNA: TGTGCCAGCAGACGAGCGGGAGCAGATACGCAGTATTTT.

This clonotype was picked up many times. The chain is built from TRBV10-1 and TRBJ2-1; 11 bases align to TRBD2. The CDR3 totals 16 residues. Per the germline V gene, CDR1 is WNHNN and CDR2 is SYGVQD (reference sequence). V lost 2 bases and J lost 4; bases outside the gene matches: 4. The CDR3 protein is CASSEASGRYYNEQFF. CDR3 DNA sequence: TGCGCCAGCAGTGAGGCTAGCGGGAGGTATTACAATGAGCAGTTCTTC.

In regard to this clonotype: A much larger clonotype is one base distant, so this may be a read error. The chain couples TRBV29-1 to TRBJ2-1, with 9 bases aligning to TRBD1. The germline CDR1 and CDR2 sequences are SQVTM and ANQGSEA. CDR3 length: 12 residues. In DNA form, the CDR3 reads TGCAACGTTGGGACAGGGTACAATGAGCAGTTCTTC. Amino acids: CNVGTGYNEQFF.

The sample holds many counts of this clonotype. The chain couples TRBV4-1 to TRBJ1-2; D might be TRBD1 (5 bases). Between the trimmed V and J ends, which lost 4 bases and 8 bases, there was a span of 14 bases. Per germline, CDR1 MGHRA and CDR2 YSYEKL. The CDR3 runs to 13 residues. CDR3 nucleotides: TGCGCCAGCAGCCGTACCCAGGGAGGCGGCTACACCTTC. Translating gives CASSRTQGGGYTF.

This clonotype has a count of ten or more. The DNA for the CDR3 is TGCGCCAGCAGCATGTCCGACGGCCGGGAGGGTAGCTACGAGCAGTACTTC. This encodes CASSMSDGREGSYEQYF. V usage is TRBV5-1 and J usage is TRBJ2-7; TRBD2 matches at 8 bases. Germline loops: CDR1 SGHRS, CDR2 YFSETQ. This CDR3 is built from 17 residues. Trimming cost V 4 bases and J 3 bases; bases outside gene matches: 15.

This chain joins TRBV19 and TRBJ1-2; D might be TRBD1 (5 bases). CDR3 size: 18 residues. With 7 bases removed from V and 0 bases from J, the gap between germline ends came to 24 bases. CDR1 and CDR2 from the germline V gene are LNHDA and SQIVND (reference sequence). CDR3 amino acids: CASTGTGGISGANYGYTF. CDR3 coding DNA: TGTGCCAGTACCGGAACCGGGGGAATTAGTGGTGCTAACTATGGCTACACCTTC.

The CDR3 is CASSSRVAYEQYF. The CDR3, as DNA: TGTGCCAGCAGTTCCAGGGTAGCCTACGAGCAGTACTTC. V is TRBV12-3 or TRBV12-4 and J is TRBJ2-7, with a possible D match to TRBD1 (5 bases). This CDR3 has 13 amino acids. V was cut by 4 bases and J by 2 bases, with 9 bases left in between.

The sample holds many counts of this clonotype. This chain links TRBV11-2 with TRBJ2-2; TRBD2 aligns across 14 bases. Germline CDR1 is SGHAT and CDR2 is FQNNGV. The CDR3 consists of 15 residues. The V and J ends lost 7 bases and 8 bases, in that order; junction bases with no gene match: 6. CDR3 amino acids: CASTTGTSGRGELFF. CDR3 coding DNA: TGTGCCAGCACCACCGGGACTAGCGGGAGAGGGGAGCTGTTTTTT.

This clonotype was observed at least ten times. This chain uses TRBV5-1 with TRBJ2-1; D unclear. Germline lookup yields CDR1 SGHRS and CDR2 YFSETQ. Trimming cost V 0 bases and J 7 bases, with 11 bases left between them. This CDR3 has 14 residues. Here the CDR3 reads CASSLAGPRNEQFF. DNA of the CDR3: TGCGCCAGCAGCTTGGCAGGACCTAGGAATGAGCAGTTCTTC. The full variable domain, with the rest looked up from reference TRBV5-1 and TRBJ2-1, is KAGVTQTPRYLIKTRGQQVTLSCSPISGHRSVSWYQQTPGQGLQFLFEYFSETQRNKGNFPGRFSGRQFSNSRSEMNVSTLELGDSALYLCASSLAGPRNEQFFGPGTRLTVL.

The sample holds many counts of this clonotype. This chain's CDR3 is CASSEGTSFIGEQYF. The CDR3 nucleotides read TGTGCCAGCAGTGAAGGGACTAGCTTCATCGGCGAGCAGTACTTC. V and J are TRBV2 and TRBJ2-7, with 8 bases aligning to TRBD2. The CDR3 sequence is 15 residues long. The V and J ends lost 1 base and 6 bases, in that order; junction bases with no gene match: 8. CDR1 and CDR2 from the germline V gene are SNHLY and FYNNEI.

This clonotype appeared many times. V usage is TRBV20-1 and J usage is TRBJ2-3; 11 positions agree with TRBD2. The CDR3 spans 15 residues. CDR1 and CDR2 from the germline V gene are DFQATT and SNEGSKA (reference sequence). J gave up 3 bases and V 3 bases, and 5 bases lay outside the gene matches. Here the CDR3 reads CSASGTSGRTDTQYF. CDR3 in DNA: TGCAGTGCTAGCGGTACTAGCGGGAGAACAGATACGCAGTATTTT.

This clonotype has only a few counts. The rearrangement uses TRBV6-2 or TRBV6-3 and TRBJ2-1, with D unresolved. Trimming took off 4 bases at V and 9 bases at J, with 16 bases between the two ends. The V gene's germline CDR1 is MNHEY and CDR2 SVGEGT. The CDR3 consists of 14 residues. Here the CDR3 DNA reads TGTGCCAGCAGTTTTCTACCTGGGGTCAGTGAGCAGTTCTTC. Translated, it gives CASSFLPGVSEQFF.